This T cell receptor (beta chain) was found in a study of blood T cell repertoires in COVID-19. Study information: The United States, Italy and Spain supplied acute and convalescent COVID-19 samples. PBMCs, B-cell-depleted T cells, or T cells were the source of the cDNA or gDNA that made up the material.

In the study's own analysis: By means of reference gene primer amplification, nucleated cell counts were estimated. Profiling relied on immunoSEQ multiplex PCR, and the TCRdb table lists in-frame clones only, not all of them. Clonal size and the V and J genes are those of that table, whereas D and trimming came from the DNA. The profile shows 280,000 or so clones, about 91% of them singletons. Specimen: peripheral blood. This TCR derives from a woman in her sixties with acute or convalescent COVID-19.

In DNA form, the CDR3 reads TGTGCCAGCAGCTTAGACGGGTTGGGCTTTGGAGGTTCCGAGCAGTACTTC. This sequence encodes CASSLDGLGFGGSEQYF. V usage is TRBV7-9 and J usage is TRBJ2-7, with a possible D match to TRBD2 (5 bases). V was pared by 1 base and J by 6 bases, with 22 bases between. The germline V gene has CDR1 SEHNR and CDR2 FQNEAQ (reference sequence). This CDR3 has 17 residues.